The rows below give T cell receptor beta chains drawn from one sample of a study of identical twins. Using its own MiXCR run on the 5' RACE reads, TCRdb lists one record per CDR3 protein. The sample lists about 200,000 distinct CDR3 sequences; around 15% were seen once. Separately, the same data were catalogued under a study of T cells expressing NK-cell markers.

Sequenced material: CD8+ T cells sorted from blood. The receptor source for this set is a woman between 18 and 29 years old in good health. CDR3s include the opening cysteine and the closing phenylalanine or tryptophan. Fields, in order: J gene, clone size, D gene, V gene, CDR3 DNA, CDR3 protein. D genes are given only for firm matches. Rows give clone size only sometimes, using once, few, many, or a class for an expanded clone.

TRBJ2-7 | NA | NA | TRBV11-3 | TGTGCCAGCAGCCCGAACCGGGACAAATACTACGAGCAGTACTTC | CASSPNRDKYYEQYF
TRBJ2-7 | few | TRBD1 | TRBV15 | TGTGCCATATCACAGGGGACAGGGGCCTACGAGCAGTACTTC | CAISQGTGAYEQYF
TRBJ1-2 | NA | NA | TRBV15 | TGTGCCACCAGCAGAGAGGGCGGGTATGGCTACACCTTC | CATSREGGYGYTF
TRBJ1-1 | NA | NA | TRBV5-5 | TGTGCCAGCAGCTTGGAGGCGGACACTGAAGCTTTCTTT | CASSLEADTEAFF
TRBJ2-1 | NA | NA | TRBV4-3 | TGCGCCAGCAGCCAAGATCGGGAATACAATGAGCAGTTCTTC | CASSQDREYNEQFF
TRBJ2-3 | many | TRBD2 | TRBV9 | TGTGCCAGCAGCGGTCGGGGGGGCCGCACAGATACGCAGTATTTT | CASSGRGGRTDTQYF
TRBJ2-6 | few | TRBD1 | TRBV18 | TGTGCCAGCTCTGGGACAGACCTTTACTCTGGGGCCAACGTCCTGACTTTC | CASSGTDLYSGANVLTF
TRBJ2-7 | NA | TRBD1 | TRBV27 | TGTGCCAGCAGTTGGGGACAGGGAGCAAACGAGCAGTACTTC | CASSWGQGANEQYF
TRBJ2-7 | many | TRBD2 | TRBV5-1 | TGCGCCAGCAGCTTGGAGGGGAGGGACGAGCAGTACTTC | CASSLEGRDEQYF
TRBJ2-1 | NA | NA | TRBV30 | TGTGCCTGGATTACGGGGGTTCACAATGAGCAGTTCTTC | CAWITGVHNEQFF
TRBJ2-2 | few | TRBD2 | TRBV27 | TGTGCCAGCACCTTAATCCTAGCGGGAGGGCCCACCGGGGAGCTGTTTTTT | CASTLILAGGPTGELFF
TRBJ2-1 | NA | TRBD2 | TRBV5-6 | TGTGCCAGCAGCCCCGGGACTAGCCAGTCCTACAATGAGCAGTTCTTC | CASSPGTSQSYNEQFF
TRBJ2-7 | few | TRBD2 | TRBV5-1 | TGCGCCAGCAGCGCAGCTAGCGGCTACGAGCAGTACTTC | CASSAASGYEQYF
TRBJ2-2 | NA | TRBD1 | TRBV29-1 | TGCAGCGTTGCAGTGGTACAGGGGGCCGGGGAGCTGTTTTTT | CSVAVVQGAGELFF
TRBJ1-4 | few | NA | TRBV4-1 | TGCGCCAGCAGCCAGGGGACAAAGGGGGAAAAACTGTTTTTT | CASSQGTKGEKLFF
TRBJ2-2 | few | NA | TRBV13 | TGTGCCACCCACCTGGCGGGCGTTAACACCGGGGAGCTGTTTTTT | CATHLAGVNTGELFF
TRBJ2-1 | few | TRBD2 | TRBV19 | TGTGCCACCCTAGCGGGTGAGCAGTTCTTC | CATLAGEQFF
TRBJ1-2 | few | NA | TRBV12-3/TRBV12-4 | TGTGCCAGCAGTTTAGAGGATGGCTACACCTTC | CASSLEDGYTF
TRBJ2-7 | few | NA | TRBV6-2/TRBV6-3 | TGTGCCAGCAGTTACGGTCCGGGCGAGGGCTACGAGCAGTACTTC | CASSYGPGEGYEQYF
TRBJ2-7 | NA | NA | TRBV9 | TGTGCCAGCAGCGTAGAGGGGGTAGTGAGCGAGCAGTACTTC | CASSVEGVVSEQYF
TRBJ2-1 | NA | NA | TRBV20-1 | TGCAGTGCTAGGGCTGGGAGTAGTTACTTCTTC | CSARAGSSYFF
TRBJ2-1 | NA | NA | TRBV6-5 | TGTGCCAGCAGTTACGTACTAGGGGGGAATGAGCAGTTCTTC | CASSYVLGGNEQFF
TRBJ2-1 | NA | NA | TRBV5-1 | TGCGCCAGCAGCCAGAGTACAGGGCTCGATGAGCAGTTCTTC | CASSQSTGLDEQFF
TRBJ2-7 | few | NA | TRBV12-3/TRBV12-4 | TGTGCCAGCACAGGCTATTCCTACGAGCAGTACTTC | CASTGYSYEQYF
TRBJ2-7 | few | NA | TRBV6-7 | TGTGCCAGCAGTCACAAGGTGGGCTTCGGGAGTTCCTACGAGCAGTACTTC | CASSHKVGFGSSYEQYF
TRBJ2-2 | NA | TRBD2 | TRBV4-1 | TGCGCCAGCAGCCAAGATGTACTGATGGGACTAGCGTCCGATTACACCGGGGAGCTGTTTTTT | CASSQDVLMGLASDYTGELFF
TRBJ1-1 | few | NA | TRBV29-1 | TGCAGCGCTCCACTGGCCGGGACTGAAGCTTTCTTT | CSAPLAGTEAFF
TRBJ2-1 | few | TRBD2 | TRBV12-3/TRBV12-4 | TGTGCCAGCAGTTTAGCGCGGACTAGAAGCAGGGCCAATGAGCAGTTCTTC | CASSLARTRSRANEQFF
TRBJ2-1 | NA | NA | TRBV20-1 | TGCAGTGCTTCAATGTCCCGCGTGGGCAATGAGCAGTTCTTC | CSASMSRVGNEQFF
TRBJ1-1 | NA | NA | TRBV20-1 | TGCAGTGCTAGATTTCTTCAAACGAACACTGAAGCTTTCTTT | CSARFLQTNTEAFF
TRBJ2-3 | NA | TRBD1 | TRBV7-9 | TGTGCCAGCAGCTCTGGACAGGGGCAAGATACGCAGTATTTT | CASSSGQGQDTQYF
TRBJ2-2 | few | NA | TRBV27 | TGTGCCAGCAGTTCTAACAGGGCCCACGGGGAGCTGTTTTTT | CASSSNRAHGELFF
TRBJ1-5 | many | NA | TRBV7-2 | TGTGCCAGCAGCTTAGCGGTTTATAGCAATCAGCCCCAGCATTTT | CASSLAVYSNQPQHF
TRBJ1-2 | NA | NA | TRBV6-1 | TGTGCCAGCAGCCTACATACCCTCTATGGCTACACCTTC | CASSLHTLYGYTF
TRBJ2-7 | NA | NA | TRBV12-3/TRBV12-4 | TGTGCCAGCACCCCAGCTGGGGGTTCCTACGAGCAGTACTTC | CASTPAGGSYEQYF
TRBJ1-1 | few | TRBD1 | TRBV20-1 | TGCAGTGCCCGGACAGGGTCTGAAGCTTTCTTT | CSARTGSEAFF
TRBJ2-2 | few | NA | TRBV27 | TGTGCCAGCAGTTCCGGGACTTTCACCGGGGAGCTGTTTTTT | CASSSGTFTGELFF
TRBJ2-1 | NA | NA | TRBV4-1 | TGCGCCAGCAGCCAAGTACAGGGTTCGCAGTTCTTC | CASSQVQGSQFF
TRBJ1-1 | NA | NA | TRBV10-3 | TGTGCCATCAGGAGATACACTGAAGCTTTCTTT | CAIRRYTEAFF
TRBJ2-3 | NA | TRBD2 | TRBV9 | TGTGCCAGCAGCTTCAAGCGGGGGGTAGGAGATACGCAGTATTTT | CASSFKRGVGDTQYF
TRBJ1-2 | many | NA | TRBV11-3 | TGTGCCAGCAGCTCCGCGGGATGGACGACTCCCACCTTC | CASSSAGWTTPTF
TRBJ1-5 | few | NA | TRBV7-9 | TGTGCCAGCGTCGGCTCAGCTGATAGCAATCAGCCCCAGCATTTT | CASVGSADSNQPQHF
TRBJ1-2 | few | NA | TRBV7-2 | TGTGCCAGCAGCTTAGAGATGGGTTATGGCTACACCTTC | CASSLEMGYGYTF
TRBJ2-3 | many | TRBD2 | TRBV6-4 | TGTGCCAGCAGTGCCTCGACTAGCGGGGGGGCAGATACGCAGTATTTT | CASSASTSGGADTQYF
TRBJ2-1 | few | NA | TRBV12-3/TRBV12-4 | TGTGCCAGCAGTTTATCAAGCCGCGGGCAGTTCTTC | CASSLSSRGQFF
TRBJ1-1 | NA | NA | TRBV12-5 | TGTGCTAGTGGTGACTGGCGGGCCATGAACACTGAAGCTTTCTTT | CASGDWRAMNTEAFF
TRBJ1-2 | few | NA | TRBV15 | TGTGCCACCAGCCGGGAGAACTATGGCTACACCTTC | CATSRENYGYTF
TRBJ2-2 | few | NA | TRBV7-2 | TGTGCCAGCAGCTTAGAATTAGGTTCCGGGGAGCTGTTTTTT | CASSLELGSGELFF
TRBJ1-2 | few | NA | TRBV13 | TGTGCCAGCAACAGGGAGTGGCTTGGCTACACCTTC | CASNREWLGYTF
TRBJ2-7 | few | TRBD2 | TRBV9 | TGTGCCAGCAGCGCTAGCGGGAGGGACTACGAGCAGTACTTC | CASSASGRDYEQYF